This T cell receptor (beta chain) was captured by sequencing in a study of T cells expressing NK-cell markers. Overall study: Sequencing covered eight donors, seven HCMV-seropositive and one seronegative. Notes on the study in general: About 1.0-8% of CD8+ T cells in 6 or 7 donors belonged to dominant NKG2C+ clonotypes. The study did not resolve the HCMV specificity of expanded NKG2C+ T cell clones. Where several donors were concerned, these clonotypes also led the CD3+CD56-NKG2C+ fraction.

In regard to this clonotype: Its antigen is currently unknown.

Per the germline V gene, CDR1 is MGHRA and CDR2 is YSYEKL. The CDR3 is 15 amino acids. Reanalyzing the 5' RACE reads, TCRdb keeps one entry per CDR3 protein, without DNA. Found here are about 140,000 distinct CDR3 sequences; the top ten clones hold about 12%. Source material: blood T cells: a sorted CD56 or NKG2C T cell subset, CD4+ or CD8+ T cells, or bulk PBMC T cells (not recorded which). The rearrangement links TRBV4-1 to TRBJ1-1; lacking DNA, the TRBD1 call made by TCRdb goes unchecked. The TCR sequence derives from a man between 18 and 29 years old in good health. CDR3: CASSPQTGGGTEAFF.